This TCR beta chain emerged from a study of control samples from healthy donors and cancer patients. Germline assignment: CDR1 ENHRY and CDR2 SYGVKD. The ends lost 10 bases at V and 4 bases at J; junction bases unmatched: 6. This CDR3 spans 12 amino acids. The repertoire was sequenced with immunoSEQ multiplex PCR; TCRdb's copy has only in-frame clones and lacks some. This sample has 130,000 to 150,000 clones; just under 95% occur once, and the top ten carry approximately 14%. The rearrangement links TRBV10-3 to TRBJ1-1; 7 positions agree with TRBD1. Sequenced input: PBMCs. This TCR came from a man in his fifties or sixties with colorectal cancer. CDR3 DNA: TGTGCCAGCAAGCCAGGGGGCACTGAAGCTTTCTTT. This translates into CASKPGGTEAFF.